These 19 T cell receptor beta chains originate from one sample sequenced in a study of vaccination and CD4 T cells after COVID-19. Their cognate antigens are unknown. As to treatment: approximately nine-day PBMC culture with coronavirus spike peptide pools or control peptides (ViraFEST assay). Sequenced with the Oncomine TCR Beta short-read assay was DNA taken from cultured CD4+ T cells. In TCRdb, the PCR reads were re-called with MiXCR into one record per CDR3 protein. Seen here are about 8,300 distinct CDR3 sequences, roughly 70% observed once, and the top ten hold around a third. Sequenced: CD4+ T cells from blood, cultured in vitro. These receptors originate from a human donor who had recovered from COVID-19.

The chain recombines TRBV5-1 with TRBJ1-1; 7 nucleotides match TRBD1. Germline CDR1 SGHRS, CDR2 YFSETQ. This CDR3 has 16 amino acids. Trimming removed 3 bases from V and 1 base from J; junction bases left unmatched: 9. This CDR3 reads CASSSTDRYGNTEAFF. The CDR3 coding sequence is TGCGCCAGCAGCTCCACGGACAGGTATGGGAACACTGAAGCTTTCTTT. The complete variable domain, with remaining parts taken from reference TRBV5-1 and TRBJ1-1, reads KAGVTQTPRYLIKTRGQQVTLSCSPISGHRSVSWYQQTPGQGLQFLFEYFSETQRNKGNFPGRFSGRQFSNSRSEMNVSTLELGDSALYLCASSSTDRYGNTEAFFGQGTRLTVV.

The V call is TRBV11-2, the J call TRBJ1-2; D is perhaps TRBD1 (5 bases). CDR3 length: 14 amino acids. Trimming took off 2 bases at V and 3 bases at J, with 10 bases between the two ends. The germline V gene has CDR1 SGHAT and CDR2 FQNNGV. The CDR3 protein is CASSLWGGDYGYTF. As DNA, the CDR3 is TGTGCCAGCAGCTTATGGGGGGGGGACTATGGCTACACCTTC.

The genes are TRBV20-1 and TRBJ2-3; D remains unclear. Trimming took 4 bases from V and 6 from J, leaving 14 bases between them. The length of the CDR3 is 13 residues. Germline V gene data show CDR1 as DFQATT and CDR2 as SNEGSKA (reference sequence). In DNA form, the CDR3 reads TGCAGTGCTATAATCGCGCCGCACGATACGCAGTATTTT. It yields the protein CSAIIAPHDTQYF.

This clonotype was seen only a few times. This chain joins TRBV7-9 and TRBJ1-6, with 8 bases lining up with TRBD1. The V segment lost 5 bases and the J segment 9 bases; nucleotides outside the gene matches: 9. There are 15 residues in the CDR3. The V gene's germline CDR1 is SEHNR and CDR2 FQNEAQ (reference sequence). The CDR3 nucleotides are TGTGCCAGCAGCCAAACGGATGGACAGGGTTCACCCCTCCACTTT. As protein: CASSQTDGQGSPLHF.

This clonotype was seen only a few times. J is TRBJ2-7 and V is TRBV5-1, with D perhaps matching TRBD1 (5 bases). CDR3 length equals 14 residues. Trimming shortened V by 0 bases and J by 0 bases, and 7 bases separated the two germline ends. Germline-derived CDR1 and CDR2 are SGHRS and YFSETQ. Here the CDR3 DNA reads TGCGCCAGCAGCTTGGGGGGCCCCTCCTACGAGCAGTACTTC. Translating it yields CASSLGGPSYEQYF.

V gene TRBV6-1 combines with J gene TRBJ1-5, with 9 bases matching TRBD1. The germline V gene has CDR1 MNHNS and CDR2 SASEGT. The CDR3 is made up of 14 amino acids. The V and J ends lost 4 bases and 2 bases, in that order; junction bases with no gene match: 0. CDR3 amino acids: CASSGTGGNQPQHF. The CDR3 region has the DNA TGTGCCAGCAGTGGGACAGGGGGCAATCAGCCCCAGCATTTT.

The chain employs TRBV19 and TRBJ1-2; no clear D gene. The CDR3 extends over 15 amino acids. The germline gives CDR1 LNHDA, CDR2 SQIVND (reference sequence). V lost 3 bases, J lost 6 bases, and 17 bases lay in between. The CDR3: CASSIRQPRIDGYTF. The CDR3 region has the DNA TGTGCCAGTAGTATTCGGCAGCCTCGCATAGATGGCTACACCTTC. The whole variable domain, remainder taken from reference TRBV19 and TRBJ1-2, is DGGITQSPKYLFRKEGQNVTLSCEQNLNHDAMYWYRQDPGQGLRLIYYSQIVNDFQKGDIAEGYSVSREKKESFPLTVTSAQKNPTAFYLCASSIRQPRIDGYTFGSGTRLTVV.

This clonotype was counted a few times. V is TRBV27 and J is TRBJ2-7; D is possibly TRBD1 (6 bases). Trimming removed 11 bases from V and 6 bases from J, with 20 bases in between. The CDR3 has 13 amino acids. The germline CDR1 and CDR2 sequences are MNHEY and SMNVEV (reference sequence). CDR3 protein: CAPPDRPPREQYF. In nucleotides, the CDR3 is TGTGCCCCCCCTGACAGGCCCCCGCGCGAGCAGTACTTC.

The chain links TRBV19 to TRBJ2-7; D might be TRBD2 (6 bases). The CDR3 contains 15 residues. Germline CDR1 is LNHDA and CDR2 is SQIVND (reference sequence). Trimming took 6 bases from V and 1 from J, leaving 16 bases between them. CDR3 in DNA: TGTGCCAGTAGCCTACGGGGGTGGTCTTCCTACGAGCAGTACTTC. It is translated as CASSLRGWSSYEQYF. Supplemented by reference TRBV19 and TRBJ2-7, the full variable domain reads DGGITQSPKYLFRKEGQNVTLSCEQNLNHDAMYWYRQDPGQGLRLIYYSQIVNDFQKGDIAEGYSVSREKKESFPLTVTSAQKNPTAFYLCASSLRGWSSYEQYFGPGTRLTVT.

This CDR3 reads CASSTQQGYEQYF. CDR3 DNA sequence: TGTGCCAGCTCAACCCAACAGGGCTACGAGCAGTACTTC. The chain uses TRBV18 and TRBJ2-7, with TRBD1 as a possible D gene (6 bases). Trimming removed 5 bases from V and 3 bases from J, with 11 bases in between. This CDR3 comprises 13 residues. The germline gives CDR1 KGHSH, CDR2 LQKENI.

This chain joins TRBV12-3 or TRBV12-4 and TRBJ2-3; TRBD2 might be the D (5 bases). The CDR3 is made up of 12 amino acids. The V gene lost 10 bases and the J gene lost 6 bases, with 14 bases spanning the gap. CDR3 amino acids: CATILVADTQYF. CDR3 nucleotide sequence: TGTGCCACCATCCTTGTAGCGGATACGCAGTATTTT.

V and J are TRBV27 and TRBJ2-7, with a tentative D call TRBD2 (6 bases). Trimming pared 5 bases from V and 3 bases from J, leaving 20 bases between. From germline, CDR1 is MNHEY and CDR2 SMNVEV (reference sequence). CDR3 length: 16 residues. CDR3: CASSPQGPLGGYEQYF. The CDR3, as DNA: TGTGCCAGCAGTCCTCAGGGACCTCTCGGGGGCTACGAGCAGTACTTC.

This chain uses TRBV10-2 with TRBJ2-7; 8 bases agree with TRBD1. The CDR3 is 16 amino acids. Trimming cost V 6 bases and J 0 bases; bases outside gene matches: 10. The germline V gene has CDR1 WSHSY and CDR2 SAAADI. CDR3 loop: CASRTPGTGLSYEQYF. For the CDR3, the DNA is TGCGCCAGCAGGACCCCCGGGACAGGCCTCTCCTACGAGCAGTACTTC.

This clonotype has only a few counts. CDR3 nucleotide sequence: TGTGCCTGGAGTGGATTAGGGGACTCAAGGAATTCACCCCTCCACTTT. Its protein is CAWSGLGDSRNSPLHF. The chain recombines TRBV30 with TRBJ1-6; perhaps TRBD1 as D (5 bases). V lost 1 base to trimming and J lost 7 bases, with 17 bases between them. Per germline, CDR1 GTSNPN and CDR2 SVGIG (reference sequence). CDR3 length: 16 amino acids.

This chain connects TRBV20-1 to TRBJ1-2, with unresolved D. Trimming took 4 bases from V and 0 from J, leaving 3 bases between them. CDR1 and CDR2 (germline): DFQATT, SNEGSKA (reference sequence). This CDR3 comprises 11 residues. CDR3 amino acids: CSAKANYGYTF. DNA of the CDR3: TGCAGTGCTAAAGCTAACTATGGCTACACCTTC.

This clonotype showed up just once. The chain is built from TRBV30 and TRBJ1-4; 7 positions match TRBD1. Germline V gene data show CDR1 as GTSNPN and CDR2 as SVGIG (reference sequence). The CDR3 extends over 15 amino acids. The ends lost 3 bases at V and 8 bases at J; junction bases unmatched: 12. The CDR3 region is CAWRGWGTEVEKLFF. The CDR3 coding sequence is TGTGCCTGGAGAGGATGGGGGACAGAAGTCGAAAAACTGTTTTTT.

The chain uses TRBV27 and TRBJ2-7, with TRBD1 matching over 9 bases. Germline CDR1 and CDR2: MNHEY and SMNVEV (reference sequence). The V segment lost 4 bases and the J segment 5 bases; nucleotides outside the gene matches: 9. The CDR3 totals 15 residues. CDR3 coding DNA: TGTGCCAGCAGTTGGCGGGACAGGGAGGGTCACGAGCAGTACTTC. Protein product: CASSWRDREGHEQYF.

This chain joins TRBV19 and TRBJ2-6; weak D call: TRBD1 (6 bases). The V gene's germline CDR1 is LNHDA and CDR2 SQIVND (reference sequence). This CDR3 is built from 16 residues. With 4 bases removed from V and 2 bases from J, the gap between germline ends came to 12 bases. CDR3 DNA sequence: TGTGCCAGTAGTAAACCTCCAGGGGCTGGGGCCAACGTCCTGACTTTC. Encoded protein: CASSKPPGAGANVLTF.

This clonotype turned up a few times. DNA of the CDR3: TGTGCCAGCACCTCGGACCGCTATGGCTACACCTTC. It codes for CASTSDRYGYTF. This rearrangement joins TRBV6-2 or TRBV6-3 to TRBJ1-2; no reliable D call. Deletions cut 7 bases from V and 4 bases from J, with 10 bases between. Germline assignment: CDR1 MNHEY and CDR2 SVGEGT. This CDR3 contains 12 residues.